This T cell receptor (beta chain) was sequenced in a study of glioma-infiltrating T cells after dendritic cell vaccination. Study-wide points: Few patients contributed both blood and tumor specimens.

Patients had residual fresh-frozen tumor tissue and more than two years of survival data. J lost 5 bases, V lost 6 bases, and 6 bases had no gene match. The length of the CDR3 is 14 residues. In germline, CDR1 is WNHNN, CDR2 SYGVQD (reference sequence). The table came from immunoSEQ multiplex PCR; TCRdb's copy has only in-frame clones and leaves some out. The repertoire holds roughly 100,000 clones, with around 81% as singletons. A remark on this clone: The antigen is undetermined.

The origin of this receptor is a human donor with glioblastoma. The rearrangement uses TRBV10-1 and TRBJ2-2, with 7 bases that match TRBD1. Sequencing was performed on blood, taken before dendritic cell vaccination. The CDR3 protein is CASSPTTGTGELFF. Written as DNA, the CDR3 is TGCGCCAGCAGCCCTACGACAGGGACCGGGGAGCTGTTTTTT.